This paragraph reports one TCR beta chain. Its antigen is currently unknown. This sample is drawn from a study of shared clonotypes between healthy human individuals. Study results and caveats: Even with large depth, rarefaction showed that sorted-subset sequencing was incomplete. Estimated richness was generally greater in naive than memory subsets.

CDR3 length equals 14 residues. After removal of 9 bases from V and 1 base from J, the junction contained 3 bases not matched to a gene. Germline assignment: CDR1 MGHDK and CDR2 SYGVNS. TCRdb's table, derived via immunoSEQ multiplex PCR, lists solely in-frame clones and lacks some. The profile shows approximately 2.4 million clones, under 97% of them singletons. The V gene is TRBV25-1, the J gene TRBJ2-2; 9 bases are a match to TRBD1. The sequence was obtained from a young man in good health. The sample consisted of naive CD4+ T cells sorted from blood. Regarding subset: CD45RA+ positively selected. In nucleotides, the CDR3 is TGTGCCAGTGGGACAGGGCTGAACACCGGGGAGCTGTTTTTT. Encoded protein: CASGTGLNTGELFF. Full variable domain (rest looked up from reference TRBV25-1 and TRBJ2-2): EADIYQTPRYLVIGTGKKITLECSQTMGHDKMYWYQQDPGMELHLIHYSYGVNSTEKGDLSSESTVSRIRTEHFPLTLESARPSHTSQYLCASGTGLNTGELFFGEGSRLTVL.